The 19 T cell receptor beta chains below all came from one sample that was sequenced in a study of CD8 T cells in ankylosing spondylitis. Study-level findings and limits: Seven or eight highly homologous variants made up a TCR beta motif, and this motif appeared characteristic of ankylosing spondylitis blood.

TCRdb used MiXCR to reprocess the 5' RACE reads, holding one entry per CDR3 protein. The sample consists of fewer than 550,000 distinct CDR3 sequences, over 4% of them appearing once. No antigen has been identified for these receptors. The sample comprised blood, either unsorted or a sorted T cell fraction (not recorded which). Every receptor here comes from a male donor with ankylosing spondylitis.

This clonotype was recorded at least ten times. The chain links TRBV29-1 to TRBJ1-3; 7 bases align to TRBD1. Germline V gives CDR1 SQVTM, CDR2 ANQGSEA. The CDR3 consists of 14 residues. After removal of 6 bases from V and 0 bases from J, the junction contained 5 bases not matched to a gene. Here the CDR3 reads CSVLRDSSGNTIYF. CDR3 sequence (DNA): TGCAGCGTGCTCCGGGACAGCTCTGGAAACACCATATATTTT.

Many counts were recorded for this clonotype. The chain uses TRBV6-2 or TRBV6-3 and TRBJ1-4, with D uncertain. The V gene lost 7 bases and the J gene lost 8 bases, with 8 bases spanning the gap. CDR1 is MNHEY and CDR2 is SVGEGT in the germline V gene. This CDR3 has 11 residues. For the CDR3, the DNA is TGTGCCAGCACTAGGGAAGAAAAACTGTTTTTT. Translation: CASTREEKLFF.

This clonotype occurred many times. The genes are TRBV4-3 and TRBJ1-4, with 7 bases fitting TRBD1. The CDR3 is 15 residues long. Germline V gene sequence: CDR1 LGHNA, CDR2 YSLEER. Losses at the gene ends were 6 bases for V and 5 bases for J; bases not matched to a gene: 9. Written as DNA, the CDR3 is TGCGCCAGCAGTCCCTGGACAGGACTCAATGAAAAACTGTTTTTT. It translates to CASSPWTGLNEKLFF.

This clonotype was found many times. The CDR3 DNA sequence: TGTGCCACCAGTGATGAAACGGAGAGGACTAGCGGGAGGGATCAGCAGTTCTTC. Its translation is CATSDETERTSGRDQQFF. The J gene is TRBJ2-1, the V gene TRBV24-1; 15 bases line up with TRBD2. This CDR3 spans 18 amino acids. Germline CDR1 reads KGHDR; CDR2 reads SFDVKD. With V trimmed by 3 bases and J by 11 bases, 13 bases remained unmatched.

This clonotype was observed a few times. V gene TRBV28 combines with J gene TRBJ2-5; 7 bases map to TRBD2. The CDR3 totals 19 residues. Germline loops: CDR1 MDHEN, CDR2 SYDVKM. V gave up 3 bases and J gave up 3 bases; unmatched junction bases: 19. CDR3 loop: CASSFRYGVAGSNEETQYF. The CDR3 DNA reads as TGTGCCAGCAGTTTCCGATACGGGGTAGCGGGTTCCAATGAAGAGACCCAGTACTTC.

Turning to this clonotype: The germline gene is not matched at one end of the junction; a read error may be the cause. The J gene is TRBJ1-2, the V gene TRBV12-5; TRBD1 matches 8 bases. The CDR3 runs 14 residues. The germline V gene encodes CDR1 LGHNT and CDR2 FRNRAP. In nucleotides, the CDR3 is TGTGCTAGTGCTTTGCCATGGACAGGGAAAGGCTACACCTTC. Protein sequence: CASALPWTGKGYTF.

This clonotype was seen repeatedly, ten times or more. The V and J genes are TRBV5-1 and TRBJ2-7; D unresolved. Germline CDR1 SGHRS, CDR2 YFSETQ. V shed 1 base and J shed 5 bases, with 19 bases lying between them. The CDR3 extends over 16 amino acids. Here the CDR3 reads CASSLSPLGNLNEQYF. The CDR3 DNA sequence: TGCGCCAGCAGCTTGAGTCCCTTGGGGAACCTCAACGAGCAGTACTTC.

This clonotype was picked up many times. J is TRBJ2-2 and V is TRBV9, with D possibly TRBD1 on 5 matching bases. Germline V gene lookup returns CDR1 SGDLS and CDR2 YYNGEE. This CDR3 has 15 residues. Trimming took 4 bases from V and 2 from J, leaving 12 bases between them. The CDR3 is CASSWRQSNTGELFF. The CDR3 bases are TGTGCCAGCAGCTGGAGACAGAGTAACACCGGGGAGCTGTTTTTT.

This clonotype was detected ten times or more. The rearrangement links TRBV7-9 to TRBJ1-5; 9 positions match TRBD1. V shed 2 bases, J shed 5 bases, and the junction held 4 bases outside the gene matches. The CDR3 runs 15 residues. Germline-derived CDR1 and CDR2 are SEHNR and FQNEAQ (reference sequence). CDR3 in DNA: TGTGCCAGCAGCTTAACAGGGGGCGGCGATCAGCCCCAGCATTTT. Translated: CASSLTGGGDQPQHF.

Ten or more counts support this clonotype. This chain links TRBV12-3 or TRBV12-4 with TRBJ1-5, with unresolved D. CDR3 size: 12 residues. V lost 2 bases and J 6 bases, leaving 5 bases between the germline ends. CDR3 amino acids: CASSLNAQPQHF. In DNA, the CDR3 is TGTGCCAGCAGTTTAAATGCTCAGCCCCAGCATTTT.

For this clonotype: The junction and the germline gene differ at one end; a read error may be behind it. The chain has TRBV5-6 and TRBJ2-7; D may match TRBD1 or TRBD2 (5 bases each). The CDR3 covers 13 residues. Germline CDR1 reads SGHDT; CDR2 reads YYEEEE. CDR3 amino acids: CAISPGRFYEQYF. CDR3 coding DNA: TGTGCCATCAGCCCGGGGCGGTTCTACGAGCAGTACTTC.

This clonotype showed up many times. The chain has TRBV10-3 and TRBJ1-5, with unresolved D. V gave up 8 bases and J gave up 2 bases, with 16 bases separating them. The CDR3 has 15 amino acids. Germline V gene lookup returns CDR1 ENHRY and CDR2 SYGVKD. CDR3 DNA: TGTGCCATCCCCCCTCGGGGTTTTGGCAATCAGCCCCAGCATTTT. Translating it yields CAIPPRGFGNQPQHF.

In its sample, this clonotype was seen many times. This chain links TRBV12-3 or TRBV12-4 with TRBJ2-2; the D call may be TRBD1 or TRBD2 (5 bases each). The CDR3 has 16 amino acids. The germline V and J ends were trimmed by 7 bases and 0 bases, with 15 bases remaining between them. CDR3 sequence (DNA): TGTGCCAGCACCGAGCCGGGGCCCACGAACACCGGGGAGCTGTTTTTT. Residues: CASTEPGPTNTGELFF.

There are many counts of this clonotype. The chain carries TRBV6-1 and TRBJ2-7; the D gene is possibly TRBD1 (6 bases). The germline CDR1 and CDR2 sequences are MNHNS and SASEGT. This CDR3 contains 15 residues. V gave up 6 bases and J gave up 3 bases, with 18 bases separating them. In nucleotides, the CDR3 is TGTGCCAGCAGACCCGACAGGTACGGGGTCTACGAGCAGTACTTC. Translation gives CASRPDRYGVYEQYF.

This clonotype was observed many times. The chain employs TRBV6-2 or TRBV6-3 and TRBJ2-3; D ambiguous. Looked up from germline, CDR1 is MNHEY and CDR2 is SVGEGT. This CDR3 contains 14 residues. V lost 0 bases to trimming and J lost 6 bases, with 10 bases between them. CDR3 sequence reads: CASSYSYLTDTQYF. CDR3 bases: TGTGCCAGCAGTTACTCGTACTTAACGGATACGCAGTATTTT.

This clonotype was found many times. The V and J genes are TRBV6-1 and TRBJ1-2; 9 bases are shared with TRBD1. The length of the CDR3 is 15 residues. V lost 5 bases, J lost 7 bases, and 11 bases stayed unmatched. In germline, CDR1 is MNHNS, CDR2 SASEGT. As DNA, the CDR3 is TGTGCCAGCAGTCAACCGGGACAGGGAATAGGTGGCTACACCTTC. Its translation: CASSQPGQGIGGYTF.

This clonotype was seen many times. The genes are TRBV10-3 and TRBJ2-2; 10 nucleotides line up with TRBD1. CDR1 and CDR2 (germline): ENHRY, SYGVKD. This CDR3 is 15 amino acids long. J lost 3 bases, V lost 7 bases, and 5 bases had no gene match. The CDR3 is CAITSGTGDTGELFF. The CDR3 DNA sequence: TGTGCCATCACCTCCGGGACAGGGGACACCGGGGAGCTGTTTTTT.

This clonotype has just a few counts. This chain connects TRBV5-1 to TRBJ2-1, with 11 positions matching TRBD2. The germline gives CDR1 SGHRS, CDR2 YFSETQ. The CDR3 covers 16 residues. The trim removed 0 bases at V and 6 bases at J, leaving 5 bases unmatched. The CDR3 DNA reads as TGCGCCAGCAGCTTGGTCCCTAGCGGGGGGTTCAATGAGCAGTTCTTC. It yields the protein CASSLVPSGGFNEQFF.

This clonotype was detected many times. J is TRBJ2-7 and V is TRBV12-3 or TRBV12-4; D is unclear. The CDR3 totals 15 residues. V lost 2 bases and J lost 0, with 11 bases in between. Here the CDR3 DNA reads TGTGCCAGCAGTTTAAATCCGATACACTCCTACGAGCAGTACTTC. This encodes CASSLNPIHSYEQYF.